Ten or more counts support the clone carrying this TCR beta chain. Its specificity is not known. The data were obtained in a study of molecular identifiers for immune sequencing clone quantification. TCRdb ran MiXCR on the PCR reads and lists one entry per CDR3 protein. The repertoire holds 600,000 to 650,000 distinct CDR3 sequences, with around 20% as singletons. Study-wide findings and caveats: Clones carrying above 20 RNA copies accounted for over 98% of effector molecules, under 1% in naive cells.

Germline V gene sequence: CDR1 GTSNPN, CDR2 SVGIG (reference sequence). V gave up 0 bases and J gave up 0 bases, with 0 bases separating them. The CDR3 totals 11 residues. The specimen was naive CD8+ T cells from blood, with Jurkat cell RNA spiked in. Documented subset: FACS-sorted CD8+CD4-CCR7+CD45RA+ naive T cells. The receptor was derived from a human donor in good health. Some libraries in this study had Jurkat cell RNA spiked in. V and J are TRBV30 and TRBJ2-7; D is unresolved. The CDR3 sequence: CAWSVSYEQYF. CDR3 bases: TGTGCCTGGAGTGTCTCCTACGAGCAGTACTTC. The full variable domain, with the rest looked up from reference TRBV30 and TRBJ2-7, is SQTIHQWPATLVQPVGSPLSLECTVEGTSNPNLYWYRQAAGRGLQLLFYSVGIGQISSEVPQNLSASRPQDRQFILSSKKLLLSDSGFYLCAWSVSYEQYFGPGTRLTVT.